This T cell receptor beta chain was sequenced in a study of T cells in Graves' hyperthyroidism and ophthalmopathy. The study's findings and limits: In the blood, most expanded thyroid clonotypes above 0.001 appeared as well. Using 13 V-J features, a model discriminated ophthalmopathy from stable hyperthyroidism.

RNA transcripts gave rise to amplified TCR beta CDR3 regions. HTBI primers were employed in a first-round RT-PCR of the TCR CDR3. MiXCR, applied by TCRdb to the multiplex PCR reads, yields one record per CDR3 protein. Among around 600,000 distinct CDR3 sequences listed, about 14% were seen once. In this sample, this clonotype turned up a few times. Its antigen is unknown. Patients affected by ophthalmopathy presented a Clinical Activity Score of at least 3, a NOSPECS grade of at least 4, and disease duration below 3 months. Sequenced material: blood. The source of this sequence is a woman aged 50 to 65 with Graves' ophthalmopathy.

For the CDR3, the DNA is TGTGCCAGCAGCTTAGGGAATAGCGGAACAGATACGCAGTATTTT. Translation gives CASSLGNSGTDTQYF. The gene calls are TRBV11-1 and TRBJ2-3; TRBD2 might be the D (6 bases). The germline gives CDR1 SGHAT, CDR2 FQDESV (reference sequence). With 1 base removed from V and 3 bases from J, the gap between germline ends came to 11 bases. The CDR3 runs 15 residues. Combining the CDR3 with reference TRBV11-1 and TRBJ2-3 gives the whole variable domain EAEVAQSPRYKITEKSQAVAFWCDPISGHATLYWYRQILGQGPELLVQFQDESVVDDSQLPKDRFSAERLKGVDSTLKIQPAELGDSAMYLCASSLGNSGTDTQYFGPGTRLTVL.